Shown below are 4 T cell receptor beta chains from a single sample sequenced in a study of CD8 T cells in ankylosing spondylitis. Notes on the study in general: The study identified a TCR beta motif of several highly homologous variants that appeared characteristic of ankylosing spondylitis blood.

Their antigens are not known. TCRdb called the 5' RACE reads again in MiXCR, with one record for every CDR3 protein. There are some 330,000 distinct CDR3 sequences in the sample; around 8% occur only once, and about 15% lies in the top ten. The sample consisted of blood, either unsorted or a sorted T cell fraction (not recorded which). The receptors originated from a male donor with ankylosing spondylitis.

V is TRBV5-1 and J is TRBJ2-7; tentatively, D is TRBD2 (6 bases). V dropped 4 bases and J dropped 2 bases, with 19 bases sitting between them. This CDR3 spans 16 amino acids. CDR1 SGHRS and CDR2 YFSETQ come from the germline V gene. The CDR3 sequence: CASSGSDSGPTYEQYF. The CDR3, as DNA: TGCGCCAGCAGCGGCTCTGATAGCGGCCCCACCTACGAGCAGTACTTC.

This clonotype has more than one count but fewer than ten. V is TRBV27 and J is TRBJ1-5; no firm D call. From germline, CDR1 is MNHEY and CDR2 SMNVEV (reference sequence). V shed 7 bases and J shed 5 bases, with 15 bases lying between them. This CDR3 is 14 amino acids long. In nucleotides, the CDR3 is TGTGCCAGCAAGAAGAAGGATGGGTATCAGCCCCAGCATTTT. It is translated as CASKKKDGYQPQHF.

The V gene is TRBV20-1, the J gene TRBJ2-4; D remains ambiguous. The germline CDR1 and CDR2 sequences are DFQATT and SNEGSKA (reference sequence). V shed 7 bases and J shed 0 bases, with 13 bases lying between them. This CDR3 comprises 14 residues. CDR3 in amino acids: CSGLDPIAKNIQYF. The DNA of the CDR3 is TGCAGTGGTCTGGATCCCATAGCCAAAAACATTCAGTACTTC.

The chain carries TRBV5-1 and TRBJ2-7; D unclear. The V end was cut by 0 bases, the J end by 4 bases, with 11 bases between. Germline V gene data show CDR1 as SGHRS and CDR2 as YFSETQ. The CDR3 consists of 14 residues. DNA for the CDR3: TGCGCCAGCAGCTTGGATGCCAGTTTGTACGAGCAGTACTTC. Protein: CASSLDASLYEQYF.